This section outlines one T cell receptor beta chain sequence together with its context. Its antigen is undetermined. Unmatched junction bases numbered 6, after V lost 5 bases and J lost 7 bases. CDR1 is MNHEY and CDR2 is SMNVEV in the germline V gene (reference sequence). This CDR3 region has 15 residues. TCRdb's table, derived via immunoSEQ multiplex PCR, lists solely in-frame clones and lacks some. The table lists more than 9,000 clones, over 90% of them singletons, with roughly 20% in the top ten. This specimen comes from a study of graft-versus-host responses after intestinal transplantation. As for the study in general: Multivisceral, liver-intestinal, or isolated intestinal transplants were performed in recipients. Whole-study findings and limits: Patients who carried graft-donor T cell macrochimerism also had high graft-versus-host to host-versus-graft clonal ratios in their allografts. Recipient marrow harbored GvH clones, some of which surfaced first in ileum or blood. Early HvG declines after transplant were associated with peak circulating GvH clone levels.

The chain has TRBV27 and TRBJ2-1, with 12 bases matching TRBD2. The receptor's source is a human patient who received an intestinal transplant, so some T cells may come from the graft donor. The source material was PBMCs, sampled about 110 days after intestinal transplant. This chain's CDR3 is CASSLAGGPPNEQFF. In DNA form, the CDR3 reads TGTGCCAGCAGTCTAGCGGGAGGGCCCCCTAATGAGCAGTTCTTC.